This TCR beta chain was observed in a study of T cell repertoires in cytomegalovirus infection. Study background: Indications came from public TCR beta signatures; they pointed to CMV infection and to a matching HLA type. Whole-study findings and limits: What dominated the ex vivo response were HLA-C-restricted CMV-specific TCR beta clonotypes. The cumulative frequency of public TCR beta families distinguished individuals who carried CMV together with the relevant HLA.

Germline-derived CDR1 and CDR2 are MNHEY and SVGAGI. J gave up 5 bases and V 6 bases, and 16 bases lay outside the gene matches. The CDR3 loop spans 18 amino acids. Each CDR3 protein gets one entry after TCRdb re-called the reads with MiXCR. The sample carries under 350,000 distinct CDR3 sequences, 9.5% recorded once. This clonotype was picked up many times. Its target is not known. The sequencing input was PBMCs. This chain uses TRBV6-5 with TRBJ2-2; 9 bases map to TRBD1. The clonotype comes from a human donor in good health (CMV status not recorded). Some clones in this sample may be carry-over from other donors' samples. The CDR3 coding sequence is TGTGCCAGCAGACCGAACAGGGGACAGGGCCGGGGAACCGGGGAGCTGTTTTTT. This codes for CASRPNRGQGRGTGELFF.